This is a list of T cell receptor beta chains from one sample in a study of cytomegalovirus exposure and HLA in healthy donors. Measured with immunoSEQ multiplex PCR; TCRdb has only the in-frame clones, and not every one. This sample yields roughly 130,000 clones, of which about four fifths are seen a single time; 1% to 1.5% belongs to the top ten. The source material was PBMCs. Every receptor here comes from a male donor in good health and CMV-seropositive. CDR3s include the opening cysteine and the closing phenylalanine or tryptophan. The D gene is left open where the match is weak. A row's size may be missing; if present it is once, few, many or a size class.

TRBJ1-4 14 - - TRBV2 TGTGCCAGCAGTGGACTTACAACTAATGAAAAACTGTTTTTT CASSGLTTNEKLFF
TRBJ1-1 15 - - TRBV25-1 TGTGCCAGCAGTGAGAGTCCAGGGTCGAACACTGAAGCTTTCTTT CASSESPGSNTEAFF
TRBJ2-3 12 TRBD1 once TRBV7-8 TGTGCCAGCAGCAACACAGGGGGTACGCAGTATTTT CASSNTGGTQYF
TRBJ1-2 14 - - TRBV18 TGTGCCAGCTCACTCCTGGACAGAGGAGATGGCTACACCTTC CASSLLDRGDGYTF
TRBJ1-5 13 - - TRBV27 TGTGCCAGCAGTGTCGGGGGGTACTCGCCCCAGCATTTT CASSVGGYSPQHF
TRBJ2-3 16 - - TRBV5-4 TGTGCCAGCAGCACATCCCGAGCGGCTTACACAGATACGCAGTATTTT CASSTSRAAYTDTQYF
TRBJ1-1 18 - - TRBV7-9 TGTTCCAGCAGCTCGAGGAGGGGACGGGGGGAGCCGAACACTGAAGCTTTCTTT CSSSSRRGRGEPNTEAFF
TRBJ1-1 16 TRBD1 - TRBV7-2 TGTGCCAGCAGCTTAGAGGACAGGGGGCAAAACACTGAAGCTTTCTTT CASSLEDRGQNTEAFF
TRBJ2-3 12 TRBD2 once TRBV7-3 TGTGCCAGCAGCGGGGGGGGAGATACGCAGTATTTT CASSGGGDTQYF
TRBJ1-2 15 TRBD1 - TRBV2 TGTGCCAGCAGTGAATCAAGGGGGACAGCCTATGGCTACACCTTC CASSESRGTAYGYTF
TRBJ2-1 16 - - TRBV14 TGTGCCAGCAGCCCAAGACTACAGAGCTCCTACAATGAGCAGTTCTTC CASSPRLQSSYNEQFF
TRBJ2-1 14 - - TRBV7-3 TGTGCCAGCAGCCCTACCGGGAACTACAATGAGCAGTTCTTC CASSPTGNYNEQFF
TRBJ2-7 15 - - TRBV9 TGTGCCAGCAGCGTAGGGGGCGCCCAGTCCTACGAGCAGTACTTC CASSVGGAQSYEQYF
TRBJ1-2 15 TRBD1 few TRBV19 TGTGCCAGTAGTGTAGGAACAGGGGGCGCGAATGGCTACACCTTC CASSVGTGGANGYTF
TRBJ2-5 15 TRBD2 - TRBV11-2 TGTGCCAGCAGCCCCCGGGAGGGCCGGATGGAGACCCAGTACTTC CASSPREGRMETQYF
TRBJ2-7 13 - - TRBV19 TGTGCCAGTAGTATGCAGGTGTCTCGGGAGCAGTACTTC CASSMQVSREQYF
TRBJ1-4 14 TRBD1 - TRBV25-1 TGTGCCAGCAGTGTCCCGGGACAGGGCGAAAAACTGTTTTTT CASSVPGQGEKLFF
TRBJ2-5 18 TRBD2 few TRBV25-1 TGTGCCAGCACCTTGGCAGGACTAGCGGGAGAACCACAAGAGACCCAGTACTTC CASTLAGLAGEPQETQYF
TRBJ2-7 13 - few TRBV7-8 TGTGCCAGCAGCTCCGACAGGTCCTACGAGCAGTACTTC CASSSDRSYEQYF
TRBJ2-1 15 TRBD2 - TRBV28 TGTGCCAGCAGTGGAAATAGCGGGAGTCGGAATGAGCAGTTCTTC CASSGNSGSRNEQFF
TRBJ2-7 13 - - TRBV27 TGTGCCAGCAGTTGGGGCAGGGCCTACGAGCAGTACTTC CASSWGRAYEQYF
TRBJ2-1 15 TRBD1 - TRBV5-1 TGCGCCAGCAGCGCCGGTGGACAGGGGGCCTTTGAGCAGTTCTTC CASSAGGQGAFEQFF
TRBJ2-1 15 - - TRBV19 TGTGCCAGTAGTATGGCTAGTCGGTCCTACAATGAGCAGTTCTTC CASSMASRSYNEQFF
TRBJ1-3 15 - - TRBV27 TGTGCCAGCAGTGCAAGTCAGGGGCCCGGAAACACCATATATTTT CASSASQGPGNTIYF
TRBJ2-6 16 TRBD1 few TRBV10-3 TGTGCCATCAGTGAGACAGGGGAAGGTGGGGCCAACGTCCTGACTTTC CAISETGEGGANVLTF
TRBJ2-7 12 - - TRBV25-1 TGTGCCAGCAGTTTGGGCCACTACGAGCAGTACTTC CASSLGHYEQYF
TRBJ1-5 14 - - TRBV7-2 TGTGCCAGCGGCTCGGGGGACGGCAATCAGCCCCAGCATTTT CASGSGDGNQPQHF
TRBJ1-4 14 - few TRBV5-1 TGCGCCAGCAGCTCGTCCGCAACTAATGAAAAACTGTTTTTT CASSSSATNEKLFF
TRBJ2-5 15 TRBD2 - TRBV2 TGTGCCAGCAAAGGGCTAGCGGGGCGCCAAGAGACCCAGTACTTC CASKGLAGRQETQYF